This T cell receptor (beta chain) originates from a study of T cell repertoires in cytomegalovirus infection (dated by TCRdb to the late 2010s). Background on the whole study: The HLA type of each donor mattered for the analysis, because public TCR beta signatures pointed to carriage of CMV infection along with the matching HLA type. The full study reports these points: Cumulative frequency of public TCR beta family members discriminated carriers of CMV infection plus the relevant HLA type in this cohort and an independent approximately 350-donor cohort. The ex vivo response was dominated by HLA-C-restricted CMV-specific TCR beta clonotypes, which also provided the single most frequent clonotype in two of eight donors.

The sequencing machine was an Illumina HiSeq 1500. TCRdb cleaned the public reads at Q25 with fastp, built clones with MiXCR and kept in-frame beta chains. A single entry per CDR3 protein holds the most common genes and DNA from its merged rows. This sample gives approximately 250,000 distinct CDR3 sequences in total; 6.5% of them show up just once. Of the sample, around 6.5% is held by the ten largest clones. Counted from cysteine to phenylalanine, this CDR3 has 15 amino acids. Left in the record is the CDR3 DNA by itself, 45 bases read in frame from the first base. V is cut back by 1 base and J by 5 bases, with 4 bases in the junction unmatched. From a lookup of the germline V gene, CDR1 and CDR2 are SGHTA and FQGNSA. This clonotype was seen ten or more times. This clone's antigen is unknown. No much larger clonotype is one base removed from it; base qualities were not supplied.

The sample consisted of PBMCs. This TCR derives from a human donor in good health (CMV status not recorded). Some clones in this sample may be carry-over from other donors' samples. Rearrangement joined TRBV7-2 to TRBJ2-1; the central 8 bases match TRBD2. In nucleotides, the sequence is TGTGCCAGCAGCTTAGGCGGGGGGCCGAACAATGAGCAGTTCTTC. Its translation is CASSLGGGPNNEQFF.